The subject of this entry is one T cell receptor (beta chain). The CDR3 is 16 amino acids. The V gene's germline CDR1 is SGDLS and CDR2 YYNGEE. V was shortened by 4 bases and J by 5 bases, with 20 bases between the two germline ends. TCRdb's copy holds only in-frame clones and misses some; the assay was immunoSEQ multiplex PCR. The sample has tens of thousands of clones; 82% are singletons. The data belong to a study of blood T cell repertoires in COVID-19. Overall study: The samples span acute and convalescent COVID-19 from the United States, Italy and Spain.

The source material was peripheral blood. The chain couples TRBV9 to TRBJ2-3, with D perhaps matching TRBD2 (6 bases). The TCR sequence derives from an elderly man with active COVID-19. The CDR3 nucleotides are TGTGCCAGCAGCTTGGATACCGGGACGGGACTAGATACGCAGTATTTT. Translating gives CASSLDTGTGLDTQYF.